The sequence of this T cell receptor (beta chain) was determined in a study of long-term antiretroviral therapy in people with HIV. General study points: ART preceded a rise in diversity that nonetheless stayed lower than in transplant donor controls.

Of note for this clone: The antigen is not known.

This CDR3 comprises 14 residues. CDR1 SGHTA and CDR2 FQGTGA come from the germline V gene. The V end lost 5 bases, the J end lost 5 bases, and 15 bases lay between the germline ends. This was the immunoSEQ v3.0 assay at survey level. Method: immunoSEQ multiplex PCR; TCRdb's copy keeps in-frame clones and lacks some. The table includes 26,000 or so clones, 78% detected once. The receptor comes from a man younger than 35 with HIV. This sample comprised unsorted PBMCs, obtained 1.5 years before starting antiretroviral therapy. J is TRBJ2-5 and V is TRBV7-3; D unresolved. The CDR3 DNA reads as TGTGCCAGCAGCGCGCCGTTAAAGGTGGAGACCCAGTACTTC. Its protein product is CASSAPLKVETQYF.